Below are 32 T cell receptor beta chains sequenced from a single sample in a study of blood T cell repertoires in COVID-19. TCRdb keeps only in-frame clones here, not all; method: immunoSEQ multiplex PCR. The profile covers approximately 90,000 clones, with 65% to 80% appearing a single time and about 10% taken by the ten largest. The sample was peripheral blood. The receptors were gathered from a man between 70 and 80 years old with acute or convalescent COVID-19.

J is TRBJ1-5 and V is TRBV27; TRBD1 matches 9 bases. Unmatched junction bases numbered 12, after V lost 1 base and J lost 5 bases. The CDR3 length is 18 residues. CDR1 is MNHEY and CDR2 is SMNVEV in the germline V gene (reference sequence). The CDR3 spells CASSLFIPGQGRDQPQHF. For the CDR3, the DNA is TGTGCCAGCAGTTTATTCATACCGGGACAGGGAAGGGATCAGCCCCAGCATTTT.

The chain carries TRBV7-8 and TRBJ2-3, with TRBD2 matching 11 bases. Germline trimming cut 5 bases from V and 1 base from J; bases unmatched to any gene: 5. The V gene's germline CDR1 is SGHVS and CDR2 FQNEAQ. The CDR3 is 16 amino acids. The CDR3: CASSRLAGRRTDTQYF. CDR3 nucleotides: TGTGCCAGCAGCAGACTAGCGGGGCGCCGCACAGATACGCAGTATTTT.

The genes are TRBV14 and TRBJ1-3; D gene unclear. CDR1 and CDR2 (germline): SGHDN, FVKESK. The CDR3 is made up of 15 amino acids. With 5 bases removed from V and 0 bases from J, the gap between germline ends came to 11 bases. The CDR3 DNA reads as TGTGCCAGCAGCTTTGGGCAGATCTCTGGAAACACCATATATTTT. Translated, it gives CASSFGQISGNTIYF.

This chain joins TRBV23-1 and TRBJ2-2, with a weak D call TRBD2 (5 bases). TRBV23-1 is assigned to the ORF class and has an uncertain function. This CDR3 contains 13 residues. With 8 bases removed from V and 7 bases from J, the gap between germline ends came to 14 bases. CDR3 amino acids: CASPLRADGELFF. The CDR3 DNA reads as TGCGCCAGCCCGTTGAGGGCCGACGGGGAGCTGTTTTTT.

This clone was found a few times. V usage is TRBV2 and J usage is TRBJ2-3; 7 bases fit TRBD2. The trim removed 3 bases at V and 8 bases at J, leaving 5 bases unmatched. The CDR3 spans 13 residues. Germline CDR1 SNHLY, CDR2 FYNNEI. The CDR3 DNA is TGTGCCAGCAGTGATGGGGGGGGAAGTACGCAGTATTTT. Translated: CASSDGGGSTQYF. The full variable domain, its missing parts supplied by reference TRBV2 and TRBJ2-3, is EPEVTQTPSHQVTQMGQEVILRCVPISNHLYFYWYRQILGQKVEFLVSFYNNEISEKSEIFDDQFSVERPDGSNFTLKIRSTKLEDSAMYFCASSDGGGSTQYFGPGTRLTVL.

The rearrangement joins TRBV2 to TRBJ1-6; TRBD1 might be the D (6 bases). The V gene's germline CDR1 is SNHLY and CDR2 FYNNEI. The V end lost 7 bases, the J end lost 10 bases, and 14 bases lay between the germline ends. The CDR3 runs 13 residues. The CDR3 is CASTDQQGSPLHF. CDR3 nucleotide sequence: TGTGCCAGCACCGATCAACAGGGCTCACCCCTCCACTTT.

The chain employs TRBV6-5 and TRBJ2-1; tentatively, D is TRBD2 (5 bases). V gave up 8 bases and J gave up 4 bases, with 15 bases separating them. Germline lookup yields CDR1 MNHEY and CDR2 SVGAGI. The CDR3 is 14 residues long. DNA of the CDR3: TGTGCCAGCTTGAAAGAGGGATCTTACAATGAGCAGTTCTTC. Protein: CASLKEGSYNEQFF.

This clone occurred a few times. The CDR3 bases are TGTGCCAGCAGCTCCGGGACTAGCGAGGAAAATGAGCAGTTCTTC. Protein: CASSSGTSEENEQFF. The V call is TRBV13, the J call TRBJ2-1; 10 bases align to TRBD2. Germline V gene lookup returns CDR1 PRHDT and CDR2 FYEKMQ (reference sequence). CDR3 length: 15 residues. V shed 4 bases, J shed 7 bases, and the junction held 7 bases outside the gene matches. The whole variable domain, filled in from reference TRBV13 and TRBJ2-1, reads AAGVIQSPRHLIKEKRETATLKCYPIPRHDTVYWYQQGPGQDPQFLISFYEKMQSDKGSIPDRFSAQQFSDYHSELNMSSLELGDSALYFCASSSGTSEENEQFFGPGTRLTVL.

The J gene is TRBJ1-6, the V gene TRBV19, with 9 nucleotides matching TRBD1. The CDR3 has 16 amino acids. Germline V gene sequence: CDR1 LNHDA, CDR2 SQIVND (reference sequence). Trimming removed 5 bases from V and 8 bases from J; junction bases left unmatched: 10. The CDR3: CASSLNRGLNDSPLHF. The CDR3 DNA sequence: TGTGCCAGTAGTCTAAACAGGGGGCTTAATGATTCACCCCTCCACTTT.

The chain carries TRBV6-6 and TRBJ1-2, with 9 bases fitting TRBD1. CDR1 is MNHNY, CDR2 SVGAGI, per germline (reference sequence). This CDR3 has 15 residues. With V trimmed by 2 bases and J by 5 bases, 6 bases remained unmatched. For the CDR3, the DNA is TGTGCCAGCAGTTACCCGACAGGGGGGGAGTATGGCTACACCTTC. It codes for CASSYPTGGEYGYTF.

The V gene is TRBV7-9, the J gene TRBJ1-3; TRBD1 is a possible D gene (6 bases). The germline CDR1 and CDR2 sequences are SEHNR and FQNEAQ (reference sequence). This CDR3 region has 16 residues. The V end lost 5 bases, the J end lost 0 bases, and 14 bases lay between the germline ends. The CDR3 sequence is CASSRDRLSSGNTIYF. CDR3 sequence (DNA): TGTGCCAGCAGCAGAGACAGGCTCAGCTCTGGAAACACCATATATTTT.

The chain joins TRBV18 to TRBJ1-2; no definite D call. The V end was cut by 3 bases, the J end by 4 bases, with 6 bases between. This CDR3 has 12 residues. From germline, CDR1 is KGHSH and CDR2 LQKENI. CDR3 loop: CASSPEGYGYTF. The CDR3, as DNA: TGTGCCAGCTCACCGGAGGGCTATGGCTACACCTTC. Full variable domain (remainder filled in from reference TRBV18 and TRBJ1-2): NAGVMQNPRHLVRRRGQEARLRCSPMKGHSHVYWYRQLPEEGLKFMVYLQKENIIDESGMPKERFSAEFPKEGPSILRIQQVVRGDSAAYFCASSPEGYGYTFGSGTRLTVV.

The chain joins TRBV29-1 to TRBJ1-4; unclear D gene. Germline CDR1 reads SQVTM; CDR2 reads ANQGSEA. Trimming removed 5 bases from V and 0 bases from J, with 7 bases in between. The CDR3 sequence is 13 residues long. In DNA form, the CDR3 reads TGCAGCGTTCTACAGTCAACTAATGAAAAACTGTTTTTT. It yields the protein CSVLQSTNEKLFF.

The CDR3 protein is CASSSGGHSPLHF. Here the CDR3 DNA reads TGTGCCAGCAGTTCCGGAGGCCATTCACCCCTCCACTTT. The chain combines TRBV6-5 with TRBJ1-6; the D is unclear. CDR3 size: 13 residues. Trimming stripped 4 bases from V and 8 bases from J, with 9 bases between. The germline V gene has CDR1 MNHEY and CDR2 SVGAGI.

The chain's CDR3 is CASSPSSDTQYF. As DNA, the CDR3 is TGTGCCAGCAGCCCCAGTTCAGATACGCAGTATTTT. V usage is TRBV5-4 and J usage is TRBJ2-3, with D uncertain. The CDR3 has 12 amino acids. The germline V gene has CDR1 SGHNT and CDR2 YYREEE (reference sequence). V was shortened by 4 bases and J by 4 bases, with 7 bases between the two germline ends.

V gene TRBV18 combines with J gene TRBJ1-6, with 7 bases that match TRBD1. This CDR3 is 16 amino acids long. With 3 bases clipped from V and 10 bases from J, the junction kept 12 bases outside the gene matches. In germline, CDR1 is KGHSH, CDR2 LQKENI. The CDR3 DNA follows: TGTGCCAGCTCACCTTTCCGGGACAGTCCTTGGTCACCCCTCCACTTT. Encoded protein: CASSPFRDSPWSPLHF.

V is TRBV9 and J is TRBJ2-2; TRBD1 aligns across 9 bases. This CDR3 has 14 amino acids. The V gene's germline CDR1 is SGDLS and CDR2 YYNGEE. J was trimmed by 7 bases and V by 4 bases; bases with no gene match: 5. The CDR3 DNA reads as TGTGCCAGCAGCTTGGGGACAGGGATCGGGGAGCTGTTTTTT. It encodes CASSLGTGIGELFF.

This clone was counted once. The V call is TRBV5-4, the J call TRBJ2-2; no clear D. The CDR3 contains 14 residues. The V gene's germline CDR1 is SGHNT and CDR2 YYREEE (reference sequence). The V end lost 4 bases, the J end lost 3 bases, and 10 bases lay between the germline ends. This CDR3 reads CASSGGTYTGELFF. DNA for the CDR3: TGTGCCAGCAGCGGCGGCACCTACACCGGGGAGCTGTTTTTT. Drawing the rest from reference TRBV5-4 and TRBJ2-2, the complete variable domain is ETGVTQSPTHLIKTRGQQVTLRCSSQSGHNTVSWYQQALGQGPQFIFQYYREEENGRGNFPPRFSGLQFPNYSSELNVNALELDDSALYLCASSGGTYTGELFFGEGSRLTVL.

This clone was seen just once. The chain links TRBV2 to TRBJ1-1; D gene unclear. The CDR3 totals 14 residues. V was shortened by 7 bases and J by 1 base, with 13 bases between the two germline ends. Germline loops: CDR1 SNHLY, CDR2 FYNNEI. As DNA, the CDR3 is TGTGCCAGCACGTCGTGGGCTGGGAACACTGAAGCTTTCTTT. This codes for CASTSWAGNTEAFF.

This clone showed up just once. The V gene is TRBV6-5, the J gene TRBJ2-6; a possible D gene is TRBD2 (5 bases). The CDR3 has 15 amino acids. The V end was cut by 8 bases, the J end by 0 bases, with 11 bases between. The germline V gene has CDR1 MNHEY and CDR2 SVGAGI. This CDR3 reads CASFGLGSGANVLTF. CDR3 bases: TGTGCCAGCTTCGGACTTGGCTCTGGGGCCAACGTCCTGACTTTC.

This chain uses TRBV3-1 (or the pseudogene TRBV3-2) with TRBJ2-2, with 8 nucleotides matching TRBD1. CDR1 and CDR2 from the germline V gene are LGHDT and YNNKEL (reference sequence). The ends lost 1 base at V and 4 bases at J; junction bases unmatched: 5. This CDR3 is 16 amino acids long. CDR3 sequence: CASSQGTGSGTGELFF. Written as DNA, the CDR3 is TGTGCCAGCAGCCAAGGGACAGGGTCGGGCACCGGGGAGCTGTTTTTT.

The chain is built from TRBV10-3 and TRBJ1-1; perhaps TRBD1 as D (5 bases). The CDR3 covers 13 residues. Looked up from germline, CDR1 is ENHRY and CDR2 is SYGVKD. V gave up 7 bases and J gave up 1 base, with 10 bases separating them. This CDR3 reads CAIMLDRNTEAFF. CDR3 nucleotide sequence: TGTGCCATCATGTTAGACAGGAACACTGAAGCTTTCTTT.

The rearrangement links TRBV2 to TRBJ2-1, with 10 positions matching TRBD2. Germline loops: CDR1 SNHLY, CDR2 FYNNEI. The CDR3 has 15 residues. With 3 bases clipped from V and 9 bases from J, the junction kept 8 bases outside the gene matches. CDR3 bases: TGTGCCAGCAGTGAGAGCGGGGGGGCCGATTTTGAGCAGTTCTTC. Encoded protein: CASSESGGADFEQFF. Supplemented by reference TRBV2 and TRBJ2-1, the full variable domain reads EPEVTQTPSHQVTQMGQEVILRCVPISNHLYFYWYRQILGQKVEFLVSFYNNEISEKSEIFDDQFSVERPDGSNFTLKIRSTKLEDSAMYFCASSESGGADFEQFFGPGTRLTVL.

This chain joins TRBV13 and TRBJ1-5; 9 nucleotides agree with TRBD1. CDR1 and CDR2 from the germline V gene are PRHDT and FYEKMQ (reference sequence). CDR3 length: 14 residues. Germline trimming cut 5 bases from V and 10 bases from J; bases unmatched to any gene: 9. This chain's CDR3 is CASSQGQGGKPQHF. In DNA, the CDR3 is TGTGCCAGCAGCCAGGGACAGGGAGGTAAACCCCAGCATTTT.

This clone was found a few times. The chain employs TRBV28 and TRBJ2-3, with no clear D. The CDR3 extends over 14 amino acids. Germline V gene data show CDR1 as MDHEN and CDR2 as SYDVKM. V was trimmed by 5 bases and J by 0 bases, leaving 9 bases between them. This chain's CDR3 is CASSPIESTDTQYF. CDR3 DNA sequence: TGTGCCAGCAGTCCCATCGAGAGCACAGATACGCAGTATTTT.

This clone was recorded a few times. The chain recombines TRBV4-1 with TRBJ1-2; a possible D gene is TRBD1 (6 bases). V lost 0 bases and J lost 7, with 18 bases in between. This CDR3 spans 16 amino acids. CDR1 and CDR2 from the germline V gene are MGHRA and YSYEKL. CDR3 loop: CASSQDPARGLTGYTF. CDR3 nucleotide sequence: TGCGCCAGCAGCCAAGACCCTGCGCGGGGGCTAACTGGCTACACCTTC.

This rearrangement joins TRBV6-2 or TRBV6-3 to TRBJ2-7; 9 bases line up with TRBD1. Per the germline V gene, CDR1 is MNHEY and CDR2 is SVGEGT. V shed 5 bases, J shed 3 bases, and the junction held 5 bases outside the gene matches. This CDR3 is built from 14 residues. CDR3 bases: TGTGCCAGCAGTACAGGGGGCCCAGACTACGAGCAGTACTTC. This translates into CASSTGGPDYEQYF.

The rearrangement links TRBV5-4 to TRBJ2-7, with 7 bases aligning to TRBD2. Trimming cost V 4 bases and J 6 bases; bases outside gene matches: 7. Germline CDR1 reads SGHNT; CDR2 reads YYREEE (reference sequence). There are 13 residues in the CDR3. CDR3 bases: TGTGCCAGCAGCCCAGGGAGGGGCGGCGAGCAGTACGTC. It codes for CASSPGRGGEQYV.

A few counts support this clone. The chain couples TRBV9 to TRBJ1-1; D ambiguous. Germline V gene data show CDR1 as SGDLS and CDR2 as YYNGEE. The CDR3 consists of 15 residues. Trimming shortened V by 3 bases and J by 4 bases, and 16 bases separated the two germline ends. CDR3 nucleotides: TGTGCCAGCAGCGCCCTGGGAGGTGTCAGCACTGAAGCTTTCTTT. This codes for CASSALGGVSTEAFF. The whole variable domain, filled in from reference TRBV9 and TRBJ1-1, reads DSGVTQTPKHLITATGQRVTLRCSPRSGDLSVYWYQQSLDQGLQFLIQYYNGEERAKGNILERFSAQQFPDLHSELNLSSLELGDSALYFCASSALGGVSTEAFFGQGTRLTVV.

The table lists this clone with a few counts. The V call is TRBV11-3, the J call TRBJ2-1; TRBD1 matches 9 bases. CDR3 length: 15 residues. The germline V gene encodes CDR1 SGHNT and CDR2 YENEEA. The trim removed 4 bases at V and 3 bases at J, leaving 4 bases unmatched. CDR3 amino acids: CASSSDRGVYNEQFF. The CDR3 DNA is TGTGCCAGCAGCTCGGACAGGGGCGTCTACAATGAGCAGTTCTTC.

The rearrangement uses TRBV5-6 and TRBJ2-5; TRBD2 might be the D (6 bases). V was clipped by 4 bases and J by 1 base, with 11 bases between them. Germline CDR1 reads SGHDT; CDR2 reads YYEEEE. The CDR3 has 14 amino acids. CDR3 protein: CASSPRGSQETQYF. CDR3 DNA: TGTGCCAGCAGCCCCCGGGGGTCCCAAGAGACCCAGTACTTC.

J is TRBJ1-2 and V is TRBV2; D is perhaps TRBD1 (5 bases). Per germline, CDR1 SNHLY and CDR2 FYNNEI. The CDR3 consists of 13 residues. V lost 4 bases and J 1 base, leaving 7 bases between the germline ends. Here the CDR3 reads CASSADNNYGYTF. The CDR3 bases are TGTGCCAGCAGTGCGGACAATAACTATGGCTACACCTTC.